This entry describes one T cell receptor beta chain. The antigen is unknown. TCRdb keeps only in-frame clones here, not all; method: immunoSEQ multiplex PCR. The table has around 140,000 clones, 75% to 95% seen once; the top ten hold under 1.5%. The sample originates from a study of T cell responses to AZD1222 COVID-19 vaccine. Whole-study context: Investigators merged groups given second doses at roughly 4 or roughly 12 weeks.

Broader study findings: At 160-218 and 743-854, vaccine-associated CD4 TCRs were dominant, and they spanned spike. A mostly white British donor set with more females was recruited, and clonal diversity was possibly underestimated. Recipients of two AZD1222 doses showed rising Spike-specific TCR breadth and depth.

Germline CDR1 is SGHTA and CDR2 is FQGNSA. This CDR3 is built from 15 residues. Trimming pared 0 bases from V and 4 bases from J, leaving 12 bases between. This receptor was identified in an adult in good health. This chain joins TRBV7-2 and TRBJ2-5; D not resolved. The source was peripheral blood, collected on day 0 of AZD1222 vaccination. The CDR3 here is CASSLALGRRETQYF. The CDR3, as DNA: TGTGCCAGCAGCTTAGCGCTGGGTAGGCGAGAGACCCAGTACTTC.